This TCR beta chain is drawn from a study of T cell clonotyping in hematopoietic cell transplantation. The assay was immunoSEQ multiplex PCR, and TCRdb's table has in-frame clones only and misses some. This sample has approximately 44,000 clones, with 85% to 95% found just once. General observations from the study: Few recipient clonotypes overlapped donors; over 97% were de novo at given depth. Broader posttransplant TCR repertoire diversity was predicted by graft donor and pretransplant recipient Inverse Simpson Index values. CD4 and CD8 repertoire contributions could not be separated without sorting. Pathologically expanded recipient clonotypes increased progressively from day 30 to day 180 as diversity fell.

This clone has just one count. Its antigen remains unknown. The V gene's germline CDR1 is SGHTA and CDR2 FQGNSA. The CDR3 loop spans 17 amino acids. V was shortened by 3 bases and J by 7 bases, with 19 bases between the two germline ends. This TCR derives from a woman in her forties or fifties in good health. Some clones in this sample may be carry-over from other donors' samples. The chain employs TRBV7-2 and TRBJ1-6; D unresolved. The specimen sequenced was peripheral blood mononuclear cells. The CDR3 reads CASSLRFALGRNSPLHF. The CDR3 DNA is TGTGCCAGCAGCTTGAGGTTCGCACTCGGGAGGAATTCACCCCTCCACTTT.